A selection of T cell receptor beta chains follows, all from one sample in a study of shared clonotypes between healthy human individuals. The protocol was immunoSEQ multiplex PCR, while the TCRdb copy is restricted to in-frame clones and leaves out a portion. The profile shows some 800,000 clones, approximately 92% of them singletons. Sequencing was performed on naive CD8+ T cells sorted from blood. All receptors come from a man younger than 40 in good health. Each CDR3 is given with its conserved first and last residue. A D gene is named only where the DNA matches it firmly. Not all rows give a size; the values are once, few, many and, for expanded clones, a class.

V gene	J gene	D gene	clone size	CDR3 DNA	CDR3 protein
TRBV6-5	TRBJ2-2	-	few	TGTGCCAGCAGTTACGGGGCGAACACCGGGGAGCTGTTTTTT	CASSYGANTGELFF
TRBV27	TRBJ2-2	-	-	TGTGCCAGCAGTTTCCTAAACACCGGGGAGCTGTTTTTT	CASSFLNTGELFF
TRBV7-9	TRBJ2-2	TRBD2	-	TGTGCCAGCAGCTTAGTTGTTGGGGAGGGCGCCGGGGAGCTGTTTTTT	CASSLVVGEGAGELFF
TRBV7-8	TRBJ2-7	TRBD2	-	TGTGCCAGCAGCCCCCGGTTAGCGGGAGGATGGGGTTACGAGCAGTACTTC	CASSPRLAGGWGYEQYF
TRBV4-1	TRBJ2-7	-	once	TGCGCCAGCAGCCAAGTTGGGTCGGGCCACTACGAGCAGTACTTC	CASSQVGSGHYEQYF
TRBV27	TRBJ1-2	-	-	TGTGCCAGCAGTTTCGGTGGGGTAGACTATGGCTACACCTTC	CASSFGGVDYGYTF
TRBV5-8	TRBJ2-3	-	-	TGTGCCAGCAGCTTGAGGCAGGGGCGCTGGACAGATACGCAGTATTTT	CASSLRQGRWTDTQYF
TRBV28	TRBJ1-5	-	-	TGTGCCAGCAGTCAAGCGGAAACGTGCAACGGGGATCATAGCAATCAGCCCCAGCATTTT	CASSQAETCNGDHSNQPQHF
TRBV9	TRBJ2-3	TRBD2	-	TGTGCCAGCAGCGAGGGACTAGTAGAGACAGATACGCAGTATTTT	CASSEGLVETDTQYF
TRBV19	TRBJ2-7	TRBD1	-	TGTGCCAGTAGTACAGGACAGGGTATATTGGCGTACGAGCAGTACTTC	CASSTGQGILAYEQYF
TRBV4-1	TRBJ2-1	-	once	TGCGCCAGCAGCCAAGGCGACAGGTATGAGCAGTTCTTC	CASSQGDRYEQFF
TRBV30	TRBJ2-7	-	-	TGTGCCTGGAGTTCTCTGGACTTAGCCTACGAGCAGTACTTC	CAWSSLDLAYEQYF
TRBV14	TRBJ2-1	-	-	TGTGCCAGCAGCCAAGGTGGGGGGGCGAAATCCTACAATGAGCAGTTCTTC	CASSQGGGAKSYNEQFF